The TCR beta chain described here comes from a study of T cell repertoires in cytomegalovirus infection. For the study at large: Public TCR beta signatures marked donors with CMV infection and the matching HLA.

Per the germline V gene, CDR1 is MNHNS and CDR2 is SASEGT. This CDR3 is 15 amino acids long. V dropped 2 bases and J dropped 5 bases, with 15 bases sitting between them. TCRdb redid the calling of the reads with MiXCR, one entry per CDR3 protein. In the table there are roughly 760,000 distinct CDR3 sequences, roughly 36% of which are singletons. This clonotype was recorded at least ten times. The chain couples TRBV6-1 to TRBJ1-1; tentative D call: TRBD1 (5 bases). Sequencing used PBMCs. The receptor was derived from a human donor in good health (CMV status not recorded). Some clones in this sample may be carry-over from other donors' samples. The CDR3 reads CASSELPGRRTEAFF. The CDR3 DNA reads TGTGCCAGCAGTGAACTGCCAGGGAGGAGGACTGAAGCTTTCTTT.